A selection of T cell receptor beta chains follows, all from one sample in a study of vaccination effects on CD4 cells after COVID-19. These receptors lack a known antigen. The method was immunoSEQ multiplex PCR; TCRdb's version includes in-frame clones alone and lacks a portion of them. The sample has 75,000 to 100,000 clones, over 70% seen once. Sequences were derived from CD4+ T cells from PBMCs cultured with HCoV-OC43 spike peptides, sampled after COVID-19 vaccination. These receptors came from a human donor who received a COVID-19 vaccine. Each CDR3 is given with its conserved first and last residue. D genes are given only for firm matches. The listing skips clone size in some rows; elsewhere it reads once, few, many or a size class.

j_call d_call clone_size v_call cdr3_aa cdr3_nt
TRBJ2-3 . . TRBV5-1 CASSLAADTSTDTQYF TGCGCCAGCAGCTTGGCAGCGGATACTAGCACAGATACGCAGTATTTT
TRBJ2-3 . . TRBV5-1 CASSLGRGDTQYF TGCGCCAGCAGCTTGGGACGGGGTGATACGCAGTATTTT
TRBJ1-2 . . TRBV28 CASSSWGDSRGLYGYTF TGTGCCAGCAGTTCCTGGGGGGACTCCCGGGGCCTCTATGGCTACACCTTC
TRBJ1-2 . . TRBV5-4 CASSQADTKTGGYTF TGTGCCAGCAGCCAGGCGGACACAAAAACGGGAGGCTACACCTTC
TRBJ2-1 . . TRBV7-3 CASSLGSYNEQFF TGTGCCAGCAGCTTAGGCAGTTACAATGAGCAGTTCTTC
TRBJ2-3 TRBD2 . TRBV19 CASRQRGATDTQYF TGTGCCAGTAGGCAGCGGGGGGCCACAGATACGCAGTATTTT
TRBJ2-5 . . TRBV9 CASSVAGFQFQETQYF TGTGCCAGCAGCGTAGCGGGGTTTCAATTCCAAGAGACCCAGTACTTC
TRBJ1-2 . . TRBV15 CATSRGRNYGYTF TGTGCCACCAGCAGGGGAAGGAACTATGGCTACACCTTC
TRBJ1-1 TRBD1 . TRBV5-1 CASSLGAGQLNTEAFF TGCGCCAGCAGCTTGGGGGCGGGACAGTTGAACACTGAAGCTTTCTTT
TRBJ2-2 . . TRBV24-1 CATSSQRGNTGELFF TGTGCCACCAGCTCGCAAAGGGGGAACACCGGGGAGCTGTTTTTT
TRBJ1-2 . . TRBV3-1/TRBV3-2 CASSQAAGGYTF TGTGCCAGCAGCCAAGCGGCTGGAGGCTACACCTTC
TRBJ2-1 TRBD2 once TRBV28 CASSLSGGAGIEQFF TGTGCCAGCAGTTTAAGCGGGGGAGCCGGTATTGAGCAGTTCTTC
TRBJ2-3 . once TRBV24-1 CATSDLGGYSTDTQYF TGTGCCACCAGTGATTTAGGCGGGTACAGCACAGATACGCAGTATTTT
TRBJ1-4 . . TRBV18 CASSPPQGPREKLFF TGTGCCAGCTCACCACCGCAGGGCCCTAGGGAAAAACTGTTTTTT
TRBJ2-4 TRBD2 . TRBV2 CASSGPPGGVQNIQYF TGTGCCAGCAGTGGGCCTCCGGGAGGGGTACAAAACATTCAGTACTTC
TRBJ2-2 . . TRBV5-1 CASSFESGRGELFF TGCGCCAGCAGCTTCGAGTCTGGTAGAGGGGAGCTGTTTTTT
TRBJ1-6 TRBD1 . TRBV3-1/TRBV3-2 CASSQTGGTSYNSPLHF TGTGCCAGCAGCCAGACAGGGGGCACATCCTATAATTCACCCCTCCACTTT
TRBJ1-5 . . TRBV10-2 CASSELTGVYSNQPQHF TGCGCCAGCAGTGAGTTGACAGGAGTTTATAGCAATCAGCCCCAGCATTTT
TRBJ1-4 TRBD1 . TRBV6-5 CASSYIRTGGGEKLFF TGTGCCAGCAGTTATATCCGGACAGGGGGAGGGGAAAAACTGTTTTTT
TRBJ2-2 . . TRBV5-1 CASSPSRGGGELFF TGCGCCAGCAGCCCAAGCAGGGGCGGAGGGGAGCTGTTTTTT
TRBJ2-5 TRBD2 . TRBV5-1 CASSLALASGDQETQYF TGCGCCAGCAGCTTGGCGCTGGCTAGCGGGGACCAAGAGACCCAGTACTTC
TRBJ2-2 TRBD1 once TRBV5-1 CASGVKRTGGTGELFF TGCGCCAGCGGCGTTAAACGGACAGGGGGCACCGGGGAGCTGTTTTTT
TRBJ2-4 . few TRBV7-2 CASSFQNIQYF TGTGCCAGCAGCTTCCAAAACATTCAGTACTTC
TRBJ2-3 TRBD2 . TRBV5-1 CASRAGGLADTQYF TGCGCCAGCAGGGCGGGGGGGCTTGCAGATACGCAGTATTTT
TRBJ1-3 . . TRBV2 CASARGGNTIYF TGTGCCAGCGCAAGGGGTGGAAACACCATATATTTT
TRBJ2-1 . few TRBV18 CASSNRSPASVDEQFF TGTGCCAGCTCAAACAGGTCCCCGGCTAGCGTCGATGAGCAGTTCTTC
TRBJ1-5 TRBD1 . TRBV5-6 CASSATGQGVNQPQHF TGTGCCAGCAGCGCTACCGGACAGGGAGTCAATCAGCCCCAGCATTTT
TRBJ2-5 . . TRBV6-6 CASSPRGKEGGTQYF TGTGCCAGCAGTCCCCGAGGGAAGGAGGGTGGGACCCAGTACTTC
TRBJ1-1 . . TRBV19 CASSIKGDTEAFF TGTGCCAGTAGTATTAAGGGGGACACTGAAGCTTTCTTT
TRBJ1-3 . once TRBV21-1 CASSHRRSLGASGTIYF TGTGCCAGCAGCCACCGCCGCTCGTTGGGTGCCTCTGGCACCATATATTTT
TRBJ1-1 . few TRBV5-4 CASSWDISSEAFF TGTGCCAGCAGCTGGGACATCTCATCCGAAGCTTTCTTT
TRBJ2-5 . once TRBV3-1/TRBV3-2 CASSQGLPQETQYF TGTGCCAGCAGCCAAGGTCTTCCGCAAGAGACCCAGTACTTC
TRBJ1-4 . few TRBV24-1 CATSDPGPAGEKLFF TGTGCCACCAGTGACCCGGGCCCTGCTGGGGAAAAACTGTTTTTT
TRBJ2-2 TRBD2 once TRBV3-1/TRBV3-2 CASSRGSPGLAGGAGELFF TGTGCCAGCAGCCGCGGCTCACCGGGACTAGCGGGAGGCGCCGGGGAGCTGTTTTTT
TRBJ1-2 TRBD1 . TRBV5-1 CASSLGQGGGYTF TGCGCCAGCAGCTTGGGACAGGGAGGCGGCTACACCTTC
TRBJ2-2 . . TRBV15 CATSRDPVEGTGELFF TGTGCCACCAGCAGAGATCCGGTCGAGGGCACCGGGGAGCTGTTTTTT
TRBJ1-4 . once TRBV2 CASGDFGGLKLFF TGTGCCAGCGGGGACTTTGGGGGGCTGAAACTGTTTTTT
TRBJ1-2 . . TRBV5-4 CASSSKVRDNYGYTF TGTGCCAGCAGCTCAAAAGTCCGGGACAACTATGGCTACACCTTC